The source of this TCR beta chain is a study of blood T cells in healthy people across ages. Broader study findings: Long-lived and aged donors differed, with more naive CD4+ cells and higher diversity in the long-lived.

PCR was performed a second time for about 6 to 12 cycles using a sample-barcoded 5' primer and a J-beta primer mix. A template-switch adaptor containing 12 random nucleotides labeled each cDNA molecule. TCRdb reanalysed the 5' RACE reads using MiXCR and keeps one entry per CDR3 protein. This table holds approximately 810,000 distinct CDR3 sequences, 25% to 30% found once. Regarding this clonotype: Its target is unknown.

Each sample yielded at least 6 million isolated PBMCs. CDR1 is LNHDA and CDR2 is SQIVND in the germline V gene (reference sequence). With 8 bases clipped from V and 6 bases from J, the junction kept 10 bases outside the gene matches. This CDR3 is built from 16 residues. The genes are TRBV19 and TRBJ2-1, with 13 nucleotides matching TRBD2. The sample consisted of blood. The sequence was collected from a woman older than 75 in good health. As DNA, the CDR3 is TGTGCCAGTTTAAACCGACTAGCGGGGGGCCGCAATGAGCAGTTCTTC. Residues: CASLNRLAGGRNEQFF.